Shown below are 5 T cell receptor beta chains from a single sample sequenced in a study of blood T cell repertoires in COVID-19. This table comes from immunoSEQ multiplex PCR, and its TCRdb copy is limited to in-frame clones, with some not included. The sample shows 250,000 to 350,000 clones, more than 70% of them seen only once. The sequencing input was peripheral blood. The receptors were gathered from a man between 18 and 29 years old who had recovered from COVID-19.

The chain is built from TRBV6-5 and TRBJ2-4; 7 bases match TRBD1. V shed 6 bases and J 4 bases; nucleotides not matched to a gene: 0. This CDR3 contains 12 residues. Looked up from germline, CDR1 is MNHEY and CDR2 is SVGAGI. The DNA for the CDR3 is TGTGCCAGCAGGGGACAGAAAAACATTCAGTACTTC. This translates into CASRGQKNIQYF.

The chain carries TRBV6-4 and TRBJ1-1, with TRBD1 matching over 9 bases. Unmatched junction bases numbered 4, after V lost 3 bases and J lost 5 bases. The CDR3 length is 14 residues. CDR1 is MRHNA and CDR2 is SNTAGT in the germline V gene. The chain's CDR3 is CASSERQGGTEAFF. The CDR3 nucleotides are TGTGCCAGCAGTGAGAGACAGGGGGGGACTGAAGCTTTCTTT.

This sequence joins TRBV9 and TRBJ2-5; 7 bases are shared with TRBD2. The junction had 6 bases not matched to a gene; V was cut back by 2 bases and J by 2 bases. Germline CDR1 is SGDLS and CDR2 is YYNGEE. There are 15 residues in the CDR3. The CDR3 DNA is TGTGCCAGCAGCGTGACGGGGGGTCTTCAAGAGACCCAGTACTTC. As protein: CASSVTGGLQETQYF. Drawing the rest from reference TRBV9 and TRBJ2-5, the complete variable domain is DSGVTQTPKHLITATGQRVTLRCSPRSGDLSVYWYQQSLDQGLQFLIQYYNGEERAKGNILERFSAQQFPDLHSELNLSSLELGDSALYFCASSVTGGLQETQYFGPGTRLLVL.

This clone was observed a handful of times. The V and J genes are TRBV3-1 (or the pseudogene TRBV3-2) and TRBJ2-2; 9 bases map to TRBD1. CDR3 length: 15 residues. The germline V gene encodes CDR1 LGHDT and CDR2 YNNKEL (reference sequence). Trimming at V came to 4 bases and at J to 4 bases, leaving 4 bases not matched to a gene. CDR3 loop: CASSPRDRATGELFF. The CDR3 bases are TGTGCCAGCAGCCCCCGGGACAGGGCCACCGGGGAGCTGTTTTTT.

V usage is TRBV28 and J usage is TRBJ2-1, with D possibly matching TRBD1 (6 bases). V was trimmed by 5 bases and J by 6 bases, leaving 8 bases between them. From germline, CDR1 is MDHEN and CDR2 SYDVKM. The CDR3 loop spans 12 amino acids. CDR3 residues: CASSQQGNEQFF. CDR3 DNA sequence: TGTGCCAGCAGTCAACAGGGCAATGAGCAGTTCTTC. The full variable domain, its missing parts supplied by reference TRBV28 and TRBJ2-1, is DVKVTQSSRYLVKRTGEKVFLECVQDMDHENMFWYRQDPGLGLRLIYFSYDVKMKEKGDIPEGYSVSREKKERFSLILESASTNQTSMYLCASSQQGNEQFFGPGTRLTVL.